This passage covers 9 T cell receptor beta chains from one sample sequenced in a study of a mutant IDH1 vaccine in newly diagnosed glioma (dated by TCRdb to about 2021). This specimen's time point label, per the study, means: week 35, safety follow-up. A 20-mer mutant IDH1 peptide at 300 micrograms in Montanide made up each vaccine dose, which was injected subcutaneously together with topical imiquimod. The method was the immunoSEQ multiplex PCR assay. TCRdb took this table from immuneACCESS and kept in-frame rearrangements with V and J called. Such tables lack part of the clones; where checked against another copy, unresolved V genes explain under half of the gap, and the rest is unexplained. This sample gives roughly 60,000 clones in total; 60% to 75% of them show up just once. Around 4.5% of the sample goes to the ten largest clones. Their cognate antigens are unknown. Source: PBMCs, taken from a glioma patient whose treatment included an IDH1 peptide vaccine. Receptors were obtained from a man in his fifties with glioma.

The chain carries TRBV30 and TRBJ2-7; the match to TRBD1 covers 10 bases. The CDR3 covers 13 residues. V lost 6 bases and J lost 1; bases outside the gene matches: 3. CDR1 GTSNPN and CDR2 SVGIG come from the germline V gene (reference sequence). The CDR3 sequence is CACPGQGSYEQYF. The CDR3 DNA follows: TGTGCCTGTCCGGGACAGGGGTCCTACGAGCAGTACTTC.

This rearrangement joins TRBV6-1 to TRBJ1-2; D remains unclear. The germline V gene has CDR1 MNHNS and CDR2 SASEGT. The CDR3 spans 14 residues. The V gene lost 3 bases and the J gene lost 6 bases, with 14 bases spanning the gap. DNA for the CDR3: TGTGCCAGCAGTGATCGGACTTCTCGTCATGGCTACACCTTC. Translating gives CASSDRTSRHGYTF.

As to this clone: At one end the junction does not follow the germline gene, possibly because of a read error. The CDR3 spells CASSLGVGGAQETQYF. Here the CDR3 DNA reads TGTGCTAGCAGCTTAGGGGTCGGCGGGGCCCAAGAGACCCAGTACTTC. J is TRBJ2-5 and V is TRBV7-7; a possible D gene is TRBD2 (6 bases). This CDR3 region has 16 residues. CDR1 is SSHAT and CDR2 is FNYEAQ in the germline V gene (reference sequence).

The gene calls are TRBV5-1 and TRBJ1-2; D might be TRBD1 (6 bases). Germline V gene data show CDR1 as SGHRS and CDR2 as YFSETQ. This CDR3 has 13 residues. Deletions cut 3 bases from V and 4 bases from J, with 10 bases between. The CDR3 bases are TGCGCCAGCAGCTGGGGGGCGGGCTATGGCTACACCTTC. Translating it yields CASSWGAGYGYTF.

This clone was counted only a few times. The chain combines TRBV7-3 with TRBJ1-1; no reliable D call. The V end lost 0 bases, the J end lost 6 bases, and 8 bases lay between the germline ends. The V gene's germline CDR1 is SGHTA and CDR2 FQGTGA. CDR3 size: 13 residues. In DNA, the CDR3 is TGTGCCAGCAGCTTAACACCTTGGGCTGAAGCTTTCTTT. Translated, it gives CASSLTPWAEAFF.

This clone was counted between two and nine times. The gene calls are TRBV4-2 and TRBJ2-5, with D perhaps assigned TRBD1 or TRBD2 (5 bases each). The V end lost 0 bases, the J end lost 9 bases, and 17 bases lay between the germline ends. CDR1 is LGHNA, CDR2 YNFKEQ, per germline. This CDR3 is 15 amino acids long. This CDR3 is CASSQEARPGAAQYF. The DNA for the CDR3 is TGTGCCAGCAGCCAAGAAGCCCGCCCCGGGGCGGCCCAGTACTTC.

V and J are TRBV25-1 and TRBJ2-7; D remains ambiguous. This CDR3 is 15 amino acids long. V was pared by 0 bases and J by 1 base, with 10 bases between. Germline V gives CDR1 MGHDK, CDR2 SYGVNS. Here the CDR3 reads CASSEYTPDSYEQYF. The CDR3 DNA reads as TGTGCCAGCAGTGAATATACGCCAGATTCCTACGAGCAGTACTTC.

The table lists this clone with a few counts. V gene TRBV5-6 combines with J gene TRBJ2-3; D is unresolved. The CDR3 is made up of 13 amino acids. CDR1 SGHDT and CDR2 YYEEEE come from the germline V gene. V shed 5 bases and J shed 3 bases, with 10 bases lying between them. The CDR3 here is CASSFRGTDTQYF. The CDR3 DNA reads as TGTGCCAGCAGTTTTCGTGGGACAGATACGCAGTATTTT.

This clone was observed a few times. V and J are TRBV5-1 and TRBJ1-1; D gene uncertain. The V end was cut by 0 bases, the J end by 4 bases, with 1 base between. This CDR3 contains 11 residues. The V gene's germline CDR1 is SGHRS and CDR2 YFSETQ. The CDR3 loop reads CASSLGTEAFF. In DNA form, the CDR3 reads TGCGCCAGCAGCTTGGGCACTGAAGCTTTCTTT.